The 13 T cell receptor beta chains reported below all come from one sample, sequenced in a study of CD8+ T cells in alopecia areata. cDNA prepared by RNA extraction and subsequent reverse transcription served as the template for sequencing. TCRdb keeps only in-frame clones here, not all; method: immunoSEQ multiplex PCR. The profile shows about 69,000 clones, under 75% of them singletons. The source was CD8+ T cells sorted from blood, collected at week 0. The receptor set was obtained from a human donor with alopecia areata.

The chain links TRBV4-3 to TRBJ1-1; D not certain. There are 17 residues in the CDR3. The germline V gene has CDR1 LGHNA and CDR2 YSLEER. Deletions cut 0 bases from V and 0 bases from J, with 14 bases between. The CDR3 sequence: CASSQDHSTHMNTEAFF. The CDR3 DNA follows: TGCGCCAGCAGCCAAGATCACTCGACACACATGAACACTGAAGCTTTCTTT.

The J gene is TRBJ1-1, the V gene TRBV5-1; TRBD1 matches at 12 bases. Per germline, CDR1 SGHRS and CDR2 YFSETQ. This CDR3 is 16 amino acids long. V lost 4 bases, J lost 0 bases, and 4 bases stayed unmatched. CDR3 in amino acids: CASSTGTGGMNTEAFF. The DNA of the CDR3 is TGCGCCAGCAGCACCGGGACAGGGGGCATGAACACTGAAGCTTTCTTT.

The chain joins TRBV4-3 to TRBJ1-2; unclear D gene. This CDR3 spans 16 amino acids. V was shortened by 2 bases and J by 4 bases, with 17 bases between the two germline ends. Germline-derived CDR1 and CDR2 are LGHNA and YSLEER. The CDR3 sequence is CASSQSVADVGYGYTF. The CDR3 nucleotides are TGCGCCAGCAGCCAATCGGTAGCAGACGTCGGCTATGGCTACACCTTC.

This clone has more than one count but fewer than ten. The sample has other DNA sequences that encode this CDR3 too. V is TRBV29-1 and J is TRBJ2-7; D tentatively fits TRBD1 or TRBD2 (6 bases each). Trimming took off 2 bases at V and 3 bases at J, with 8 bases between the two ends. Germline CDR1 SQVTM, CDR2 ANQGSEA. The CDR3 consists of 12 residues. CDR3 loop: CSVERGDYEQYF. The CDR3 DNA reads as TGCAGCGTTGAAAGGGGGGACTACGAGCAGTACTTC.

The rearrangement joins TRBV7-9 to TRBJ2-4; weak D call: TRBD2 (6 bases). The CDR3 extends over 14 amino acids. Trimming cost V 5 bases and J 15 bases, with 23 bases left between them. The germline V gene encodes CDR1 SEHNR and CDR2 FQNEAQ (reference sequence). For the CDR3, the DNA is TGTGCCAGCAGCAAACCCAAGGTGGGGGGTCGTTGGTACTTC. Encoded protein: CASSKPKVGGRWYF.

The chain carries TRBV5-1 and TRBJ2-1; 9 nucleotides match TRBD2. The CDR3 spans 15 residues. V was pared by 6 bases and J by 9 bases, with 13 bases of the junction left unmatched. Per germline, CDR1 SGHRS and CDR2 YFSETQ. This CDR3 reads CASTLGTSSAREQFF. In DNA form, the CDR3 reads TGCGCCAGCACCCTAGGGACTAGCAGTGCGCGTGAGCAGTTCTTC.

This rearrangement joins TRBV30 to TRBJ1-4; 7 nucleotides agree with TRBD1. The trim removed 0 bases at V and 8 bases at J, leaving 9 bases unmatched. Germline V lookup: CDR1 GTSNPN, CDR2 SVGIG (reference sequence). This CDR3 contains 15 residues. The CDR3 protein is CAWSVGTGAAEKLFF. In DNA form, the CDR3 reads TGTGCCTGGAGTGTGGGAACAGGGGCGGCAGAAAAACTGTTTTTT.

This chain uses TRBV19 with TRBJ2-5; 7 positions match TRBD1. This CDR3 spans 14 amino acids. V trimming: 3 bases; J trimming: 4 bases; junction bases outside the gene matches: 5. The germline CDR1 and CDR2 sequences are LNHDA and SQIVND (reference sequence). CDR3 sequence reads: CASSILGTAETQYF. The CDR3 DNA reads TGTGCCAGTAGTATTCTCGGGACAGCAGAGACCCAGTACTTC. Full variable domain (outside the CDR3, taken from reference TRBV19 and TRBJ2-5): DGGITQSPKYLFRKEGQNVTLSCEQNLNHDAMYWYRQDPGQGLRLIYYSQIVNDFQKGDIAEGYSVSREKKESFPLTVTSAQKNPTAFYLCASSILGTAETQYFGPGTRLLVL.

This chain uses TRBV6-1 with TRBJ1-6; TRBD1 is a possible D gene (5 bases). The germline V gene has CDR1 MNHNS and CDR2 SASEGT. The V end was cut by 0 bases, the J end by 13 bases, with 22 bases between. The CDR3 consists of 17 residues. The CDR3 DNA is TGTGCCAGCAGTGAAGCGCTGGGACTGGACTTTGGCCGGCCCCTCCACTTT. It yields the protein CASSEALGLDFGRPLHF.

V and J are TRBV25-1 and TRBJ1-1; D uncertain. Trimming removed 1 base at V and 3 bases at J, with 9 bases between. Germline V CDR1 and CDR2: MGHDK, SYGVNS. This CDR3 region has 14 residues. The CDR3 here is CASSESAAYTEAFF. DNA for the CDR3: TGTGCCAGCAGTGAATCGGCAGCATACACTGAAGCTTTCTTT.

This clone appeared a few times. V and J are TRBV28 and TRBJ1-5; D uncertain. Trimming shortened V by 5 bases and J by 0 bases, and 8 bases separated the two germline ends. The CDR3 loop spans 14 amino acids. Germline CDR1 MDHEN, CDR2 SYDVKM. This CDR3 is CASSNGPSNQPQHF. In nucleotides, the CDR3 is TGTGCCAGCAGTAACGGGCCTAGCAATCAGCCCCAGCATTTT.

This clone has more than one count but fewer than ten. This chain connects TRBV9 to TRBJ2-1; TRBD2 matches at 7 bases. The junction had 14 bases not matched to a gene; V was cut back by 0 bases and J by 8 bases. The CDR3 is made up of 17 amino acids. CDR1 is SGDLS, CDR2 YYNGEE, per germline. CDR3 sequence reads: CASSVDPREALEDEQFF. The CDR3 DNA is TGTGCCAGCAGCGTAGATCCTCGGGAGGCCCTTGAGGATGAGCAGTTCTTC.

This clone showed up just a few times. This sequence joins TRBV29-1 and TRBJ2-3, with 9 bases lining up with TRBD2. The CDR3 covers 15 residues. Germline CDR1 SQVTM, CDR2 ANQGSEA. The ends lost 3 bases at V and 2 bases at J; junction bases unmatched: 6. The CDR3 loop is CSVDGSGSATDTQYF. The CDR3 bases are TGCAGCGTTGATGGTAGCGGGAGTGCCACAGATACGCAGTATTTT.